A single sample gave rise to the 10 T cell receptor beta chains below, sequenced in a study of blood T cells in healthy people across ages. Next came a second PCR, run for about 7 to 12 cycles, which used a sample-barcoded 5' primer along with a J-beta primer mix. TCRdb recomputed calls from the 5' RACE reads with MiXCR, one row per CDR3 protein. The table has approximately 790,000 distinct CDR3 sequences, around 68% seen once. Sequencing was performed on blood. These receptors originate from a man aged 30-40 years in good health.

This clonotype was observed a handful of times. The chain uses TRBV20-1 and TRBJ2-7; D call uncertain. The CDR3 consists of 11 residues. V was pared by 1 base and J by 5 bases, with 6 bases between. Germline lookup yields CDR1 DFQATT and CDR2 SNEGSKA (reference sequence). CDR3 nucleotides: TGCAGTGCTAGAGGACCCCACGAGCAGTACTTC. Translation: CSARGPHEQYF.

This clonotype was counted between two and nine times. This chain joins TRBV20-1 and TRBJ1-2; TRBD1 matches 11 bases. The CDR3 runs to 13 residues. Per the germline V gene, CDR1 is DFQATT and CDR2 is SNEGSKA (reference sequence). V lost 7 bases to trimming and J lost 5 bases; unmatched junction nucleotides: 6. CDR3 sequence: CSGRGTGGYGYTF. CDR3 DNA: TGCAGTGGACGTGGGACAGGGGGTTATGGCTACACCTTC.

Only one count was recorded for this clonotype. The rearrangement uses TRBV10-3 and TRBJ2-5; 14 bases align to TRBD2. V dropped 5 bases and J dropped 2; count of bases not matched to a gene: 7. Per germline, CDR1 ENHRY and CDR2 SYGVKD. The CDR3 runs to 17 residues. The CDR3 protein is CAISRGLAGVEQETQYF. The CDR3 coding sequence is TGTGCCATCAGTCGGGGACTAGCGGGGGTGGAACAAGAGACCCAGTACTTC.

This clonotype was recorded a few times. This chain links TRBV29-1 with TRBJ1-5; 7 nucleotides match TRBD1. The CDR3 consists of 12 residues. CDR1 and CDR2 from the germline V gene are SQVTM and ANQGSEA. J was trimmed by 2 bases and V by 7 bases; bases with no gene match: 2. Here the CDR3 reads CSAGTGNQPQHF. The CDR3 DNA follows: TGCAGCGCTGGGACAGGCAATCAGCCCCAGCATTTT.

This clonotype turned up a few times. This rearrangement joins TRBV6-5 to TRBJ2-1; 14 bases align to TRBD2. Germline-derived CDR1 and CDR2 are MNHEY and SVGAGI. Losses at the gene ends were 6 bases for V and 4 bases for J; bases not matched to a gene: 2. The CDR3 has 15 residues. This chain's CDR3 is CASRGLAGDYNEQFF. The CDR3 bases are TGTGCCAGCAGGGGACTAGCGGGGGATTACAATGAGCAGTTCTTC.

The chain uses TRBV4-2 and TRBJ2-3, with 9 bases lining up with TRBD2. The V gene end was trimmed by 0 bases and the J gene end by 5 bases; junction bases not matched to a gene: 6. Germline assignment: CDR1 LGHNA and CDR2 YNFKEQ. This CDR3 has 16 amino acids. CDR3 bases: TGTGCCAGCAGCCAAGATTTGAGCGGGGGGAAAGATACGCAGTATTTT. Amino acids: CASSQDLSGGKDTQYF.

The genes are TRBV20-1 and TRBJ1-1; D may be TRBD1 (5 bases). The CDR3 runs to 11 residues. In germline, CDR1 is DFQATT, CDR2 SNEGSKA (reference sequence). Trimming pared 0 bases from V and 11 bases from J, leaving 10 bases between. The CDR3 is CSAREGADAFF. CDR3 DNA: TGCAGTGCTAGAGAAGGGGCAGACGCTTTCTTT.

This chain connects TRBV20-1 to TRBJ2-7; 8 nucleotides line up with TRBD1. The end of the DNA is better explained by TRBJ2-5, so the J call may be wrong. Looked up from germline, CDR1 is DFQATT and CDR2 is SNEGSKA (reference sequence). This CDR3 region has 15 residues. The CDR3: CSAIYVTGGRETQYF. The CDR3 DNA reads TGCAGTGCTATCTACGTTACAGGGGGGAGAGAGACCCAGTACTTC.

This clonotype occurred once. The chain is built from TRBV4-3 and TRBJ2-6; D gene unclear. Trimming left V 0 bases short and J 0 bases short, with 9 bases between. CDR3 length: 17 residues. Looked up from germline, CDR1 is LGHNA and CDR2 is YSLEER. The CDR3 region has the DNA TGCGCCAGCAGCCAAGAGGGTTTCTACTCTGGGGCCAACGTCCTGACTTTC. The encoded protein is CASSQEGFYSGANVLTF.

The DNA for the CDR3 is TGTGCCAGCTGGTCGATTCTTCCGAGTAAAAAAGATGGCTACACCTTC. Translated: CASWSILPSKKDGYTF. The rearrangement links TRBV28 to TRBJ1-2; D gene ambiguous. The CDR3 contains 16 residues. The germline V gene has CDR1 MDHEN and CDR2 SYDVKM. V was shortened by 8 bases and J by 6 bases, with 25 bases between the two germline ends.